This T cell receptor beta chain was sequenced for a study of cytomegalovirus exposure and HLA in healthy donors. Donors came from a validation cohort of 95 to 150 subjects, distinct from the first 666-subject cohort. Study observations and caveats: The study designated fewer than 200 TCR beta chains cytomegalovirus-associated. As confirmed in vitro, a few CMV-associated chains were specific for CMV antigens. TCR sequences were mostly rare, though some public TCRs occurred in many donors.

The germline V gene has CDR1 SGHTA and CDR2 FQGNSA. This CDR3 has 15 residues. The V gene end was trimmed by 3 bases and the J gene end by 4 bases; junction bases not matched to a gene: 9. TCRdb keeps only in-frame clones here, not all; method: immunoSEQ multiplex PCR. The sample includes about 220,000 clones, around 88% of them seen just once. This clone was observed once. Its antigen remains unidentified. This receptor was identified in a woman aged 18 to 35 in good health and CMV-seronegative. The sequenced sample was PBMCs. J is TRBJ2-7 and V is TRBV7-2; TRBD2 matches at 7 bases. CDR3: CASSLNWLAEYEQYF. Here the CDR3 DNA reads TGTGCCAGCAGCTTGAATTGGCTAGCGGAATACGAGCAGTACTTC.